The text below deals with one T cell receptor beta chain. All patients were treatment-naive before thyroid surgery. Original handling: Building a distant-metastasis classifier for papillary thyroid cancer drew on CDR3 differences across clinicopathological groups. Through MiXCR, TCRdb re-clonotyped the PCR reads. What appears here as the V and J calls and clone size reflects TCRdb's work, not the paper's. The sample has 30,000 to 35,000 clones; about a fifth are singletons. This entry comes from a study of metastatic and nonmetastatic thyroid tumors. CDR1 is DFQATT and CDR2 is SNEGSKA in the germline V gene (reference sequence). The CDR3 runs to 16 residues. V dropped 0 bases and J dropped 3 bases, with 15 bases sitting between them.

The receptor's source is a male donor with papillary thyroid cancer or a benign thyroid nodule (not recorded which). Some clones in this sample may be carry-over from other donors' samples. The rearrangement links TRBV20-1 to TRBJ1-5; no reliable D call. The sequenced sample consisted of tumor tissue. CDR3 sequence (DNA): TGCAGTGCTAGAGAGTCTTGGCAGTCAATCAATCAGCCCCAGCATTTT. The encoded protein is CSARESWQSINQPQHF.